A single T cell receptor beta chain is shown here with its context. The data belong to a study of blood T cell repertoires in COVID-19. On the study more broadly: Acute-phase and convalescent COVID-19 samples originated in the United States, Italy and Spain. Nucleic acid was either cDNA or gDNA, and it came from T cells, B-cell-depleted T cells, or PBMCs.

Participants classified as exposed had met a COVID-19 case within 2 weeks before study entry. Sequencing was performed with immunoSEQ multiplex PCR; in TCRdb, only in-frame clones are kept and a portion is missing. The sample lists 360,000 or so clones; roughly 90% were seen once. The sequence came from a woman younger than 45 who had been exposed to COVID-19. Material for sequencing was PBMCs or T cells enriched from blood (not recorded which).

Here the CDR3 DNA reads TGTGCCAGCAGCTTTCAACACCCGCCCGGGGCTGAAGCTTTCTTT. Translating gives CASSFQHPPGAEAFF. The J gene is TRBJ1-1, the V gene TRBV3-1 (or the pseudogene TRBV3-2); unclear D gene. V lost 5 bases to trimming and J lost 6 bases, with 19 bases between them. CDR1 and CDR2 (germline): LGHDT, YNNKEL (reference sequence). The CDR3 contains 15 residues.